The 26 T cell receptor beta chains presented below share a single source sample, sequenced in a study of OX40 agonist ivuxolimab in advanced cancers. Produced via immunoSEQ multiplex PCR; TCRdb's table is partial and in-frame only. This sample has tens of thousands of clones, with roughly 94% found just once. Sequenced material: CD4+ or CD8+ T cells sorted from blood, taken in a trial of the OX40 agonist ivuxolimab. These receptors originate from an adult with an advanced solid tumor such as melanoma, head and neck, liver or kidney cancer.

The chain couples TRBV28 to TRBJ2-5; D is possibly TRBD1 (5 bases). V gave up 6 bases and J gave up 1 base, with 12 bases separating them. Germline-derived CDR1 and CDR2 are MDHEN and SYDVKM. The CDR3 runs to 14 residues. CDR3 coding DNA: TGTGCCAGCAGAGGGCAGGGTATCCAAGAGACCCAGTACTTC. This sequence encodes CASRGQGIQETQYF.

CDR3 region: CASSLGVGGEQFF. CDR3 nucleotide sequence: TGTGCCAGCAGCTTGGGGGTGGGTGGTGAGCAGTTCTTC. The V and J genes are TRBV5-5 and TRBJ2-1; D uncertain. The CDR3 has 13 residues. The V gene lost 0 bases and the J gene lost 9 bases, with 10 bases spanning the gap. The germline CDR1 and CDR2 sequences are SGHKS and YYEKEE (reference sequence). Full variable domain (rest looked up from reference TRBV5-5 and TRBJ2-1): DAGVTQSPTHLIKTRGQQVTLRCSPISGHKSVSWYQQVLGQGPQFIFQYYEKEERGRGNFPDRFSARQFPNYSSELNVNALLLGDSALYLCASSLGVGGEQFFGPGTRLTVL.

This clone was seen only once. The V and J genes are TRBV6-5 and TRBJ1-2; TRBD1 matches 8 bases. J was trimmed by 3 bases and V by 6 bases; bases with no gene match: 3. CDR1 is MNHEY, CDR2 SVGAGI, per germline. The CDR3 is 13 residues long. The CDR3 bases are TGTGCCAGCAGCAACAGGGGGTACTATGGCTACACCTTC. Amino acids: CASSNRGYYGYTF.

The V gene is TRBV7-2, the J gene TRBJ1-3, with a weak D call TRBD1 (6 bases). Per the germline V gene, CDR1 is SGHTA and CDR2 is FQGNSA. The CDR3 loop spans 14 amino acids. V lost 5 bases to trimming and J lost 6 bases, with 14 bases between them. This CDR3 reads CASSPGGAQNTIYF. CDR3 nucleotide sequence: TGTGCCAGCAGCCCCGGGGGGGCCCAAAACACCATATATTTT.

V is TRBV14 and J is TRBJ2-3; D is uncertain. The CDR3 is 14 residues long. V was trimmed by 5 bases and J by 0 bases, leaving 9 bases between them. Germline values: CDR1 SGHDN, CDR2 FVKESK. CDR3: CASSFYSSTDTQYF. The CDR3 DNA sequence: TGTGCCAGCAGCTTTTATTCTAGCACAGATACGCAGTATTTT.

This rearrangement joins TRBV27 to TRBJ2-1, with D unclear. Germline V gene data show CDR1 as MNHEY and CDR2 as SMNVEV (reference sequence). The V end was cut by 2 bases, the J end by 5 bases, with 10 bases between. CDR3 length: 14 amino acids. The CDR3 DNA is TGTGCCAGCAGTTTAGGCCTGGTCAACAATGAGCAGTTCTTC. This sequence encodes CASSLGLVNNEQFF.

The rearrangement links TRBV28 to TRBJ2-1; 8 bases are a match to TRBD2. Looked up from germline, CDR1 is MDHEN and CDR2 is SYDVKM. V shed 2 bases and J 2 bases; nucleotides not matched to a gene: 2. The CDR3 loop spans 15 amino acids. This chain's CDR3 is CASSLGGGTYNEQFF. The CDR3 region has the DNA TGTGCCAGCAGTTTAGGCGGGGGGACCTACAATGAGCAGTTCTTC.

The V gene is TRBV13, the J gene TRBJ2-2; possible D gene TRBD1, 6 bases. The CDR3 covers 13 residues. The V and J ends lost 0 bases and 10 bases respectively, with 9 bases between them. Germline assignment: CDR1 PRHDT and CDR2 FYEKMQ (reference sequence). The DNA for the CDR3 is TGTGCCAGCAGCTTAGGCACAGGGAAGGAGCTGTTTTTT. Encoded protein: CASSLGTGKELFF.

The CDR3 sequence: CASSAGVSHEQYF. Here the CDR3 DNA reads TGTGCCAGCAGCGCAGGGGTTTCGCACGAGCAGTACTTC. This chain connects TRBV9 to TRBJ2-7; maybe TRBD1 (6 bases). The V and J ends lost 3 bases and 5 bases respectively, with 12 bases between them. The CDR3 contains 13 residues. Germline V CDR1 and CDR2: SGDLS, YYNGEE.

The chain employs TRBV30 and TRBJ2-3, with 7 bases that match TRBD2. This CDR3 is 14 amino acids long. Germline trimming cut 4 bases from V and 4 bases from J; bases unmatched to any gene: 8. CDR1 is GTSNPN and CDR2 is SVGIG in the germline V gene (reference sequence). Here the CDR3 reads CAWNDVRGADTQYF. For the CDR3, the DNA is TGTGCCTGGAATGACGTTCGGGGGGCAGATACGCAGTATTTT.

CDR3 nucleotides: TGCGCCAGCAGGCCCCCAGCTTACAATGAGCAGTTCTTC. Its protein product is CASRPPAYNEQFF. The gene calls are TRBV5-1 and TRBJ2-1, with D unresolved. CDR3 length: 13 residues. Germline CDR1 reads SGHRS; CDR2 reads YFSETQ. Trimming pared 5 bases from V and 4 bases from J, leaving 10 bases between.

The V call is TRBV28, the J call TRBJ2-3, with TRBD2 matching 7 bases. The J segment lost 2 bases and the V segment lost 2 bases, leaving 16 bases of the junction unmatched. CDR1 is MDHEN and CDR2 is SYDVKM in the germline V gene. The CDR3 consists of 19 residues. CDR3 region: CASSLGAASGTIYTDTQYF. As DNA, the CDR3 is TGTGCCAGCAGTTTAGGGGCGGCTAGCGGAACTATATACACAGATACGCAGTATTTT.

In DNA, the CDR3 is TGCGCCAGCAGCCAAGATGAGGGAGCGTACCTCTCTGGGGCCAACGTCCTGACTTTC. It is translated as CASSQDEGAYLSGANVLTF. The chain is built from TRBV4-3 and TRBJ2-6, with D maybe TRBD2 (5 bases). The CDR3 is 19 amino acids. Per germline, CDR1 LGHNA and CDR2 YSLEER. The V end lost 0 bases, the J end lost 0 bases, and 15 bases lay between the germline ends.

This clone showed up just once. The gene calls are TRBV7-6 and TRBJ2-1; D is unresolved. The CDR3 is made up of 14 amino acids. The V and J ends lost 3 bases and 7 bases respectively, with 13 bases between them. Per the germline V gene, CDR1 is SGHVS and CDR2 is FNYEAQ. This chain's CDR3 is CASSFAGPRNEQFF. In DNA form, the CDR3 reads TGTGCCAGCAGCTTTGCCGGCCCTAGGAATGAGCAGTTCTTC.

V and J are TRBV19 and TRBJ2-7; 9 bases agree with TRBD1. CDR1 and CDR2 (germline): LNHDA, SQIVND (reference sequence). Losses at the gene ends were 3 bases for V and 4 bases for J; bases not matched to a gene: 4. The CDR3 is 14 amino acids. This CDR3 is CASSMGQGWYEQYF. The DNA for the CDR3 is TGTGCCAGTAGTATGGGACAGGGATGGTACGAGCAGTACTTC.

CDR3 coding DNA: TGTGCCAGCAGCTTCCCCGGACAGGGCTATGAGCAGTTCTTC. Translation gives CASSFPGQGYEQFF. The chain uses TRBV11-1 and TRBJ2-1; the match to TRBD1 covers 8 bases. The CDR3 covers 14 residues. Germline V gene data show CDR1 as SGHAT and CDR2 as FQDESV (reference sequence). Trimming removed 3 bases from V and 8 bases from J; junction bases left unmatched: 6.

The V gene is TRBV28, the J gene TRBJ2-7; TRBD2 agrees at 11 bases. Trimming took 4 bases from V and 3 from J; bases not matched to a gene: 14. Germline lookup yields CDR1 MDHEN and CDR2 SYDVKM. The CDR3 runs to 18 residues. The DNA of the CDR3 is TGTGCCAGCAGTTCCCATTTAAACACCGGGACTAGCGGCTACGAGCAGTACTTC. Translating gives CASSSHLNTGTSGYEQYF. Filled out from reference TRBV28 and TRBJ2-7, the complete variable domain reads DVKVTQSSRYLVKRTGEKVFLECVQDMDHENMFWYRQDPGLGLRLIYFSYDVKMKEKGDIPEGYSVSREKKERFSLILESASTNQTSMYLCASSSHLNTGTSGYEQYFGPGTRLTVT.

This sequence joins TRBV6-1 and TRBJ2-3; tentatively, D is TRBD2 (6 bases). Germline CDR1 reads MNHNS; CDR2 reads SASEGT. V lost 4 bases to trimming and J lost 4 bases, with 15 bases between them. This CDR3 has 15 residues. The CDR3 coding sequence is TGTGCCAGCAGTGTTTTCTTGACTAGTTCAGATACGCAGTATTTT. Its translation: CASSVFLTSSDTQYF.

The V call is TRBV6-1, the J call TRBJ2-1; TRBD2 is a possible D gene (6 bases). CDR1 MNHNS and CDR2 SASEGT come from the germline V gene. V was shortened by 5 bases and J by 5 bases, with 10 bases between the two germline ends. This CDR3 contains 13 residues. The CDR3 sequence is CASSFGRNNEQFF. The CDR3 DNA is TGTGCCAGCAGTTTCGGGAGAAACAATGAGCAGTTCTTC.

The V gene is TRBV19, the J gene TRBJ1-6; 7 bases are shared with TRBD1. Per the germline V gene, CDR1 is LNHDA and CDR2 is SQIVND (reference sequence). The trim removed 3 bases at V and 8 bases at J, leaving 16 bases unmatched. The CDR3 is 18 residues long. CDR3 in amino acids: CASSMDDTGRQGDSPLHF. As DNA, the CDR3 is TGTGCCAGTAGTATGGACGACACGGGGCGGCAGGGGGATTCACCCCTCCACTTT. Full variable domain (outside the CDR3, taken from reference TRBV19 and TRBJ1-6): DGGITQSPKYLFRKEGQNVTLSCEQNLNHDAMYWYRQDPGQGLRLIYYSQIVNDFQKGDIAEGYSVSREKKESFPLTVTSAQKNPTAFYLCASSMDDTGRQGDSPLHFGNGTRLTVT.

This chain links TRBV9 with TRBJ1-3; no definite D call. This CDR3 contains 14 residues. V was cut by 0 bases and J by 4 bases, with 8 bases left in between. CDR1 SGDLS and CDR2 YYNGEE come from the germline V gene. CDR3 DNA sequence: TGTGCCAGCAGCGTAGGAGGGTTAGGAAACACCATATATTTT. Residues: CASSVGGLGNTIYF.

The chain links TRBV6-6 to TRBJ2-3; a possible D gene is TRBD2 (5 bases). Germline loops: CDR1 MNHNY, CDR2 SVGAGI (reference sequence). V lost 4 bases and J 5 bases, leaving 7 bases between the germline ends. The CDR3 contains 12 residues. DNA for the CDR3: TGTGCCAGCAGTTCCAGCGGAGATACGCAGTATTTT. Its translation: CASSSSGDTQYF.

The V and J genes are TRBV11-1 and TRBJ2-3; the D gene is possibly TRBD1 (6 bases). V lost 3 bases to trimming and J lost 4 bases, with 20 bases between them. CDR1 and CDR2 (germline): SGHAT, FQDESV (reference sequence). This CDR3 is 17 amino acids long. The CDR3 is CASSFSSSSGGADTQYF. The CDR3 DNA sequence: TGTGCCAGCAGCTTTAGCAGCTCTTCTGGGGGCGCAGATACGCAGTATTTT. The entire variable domain, with the rest obtained from reference TRBV11-1 and TRBJ2-3, is as follows: EAEVAQSPRYKITEKSQAVAFWCDPISGHATLYWYRQILGQGPELLVQFQDESVVDDSQLPKDRFSAERLKGVDSTLKIQPAELGDSAMYLCASSFSSSSGGADTQYFGPGTRLTVL.

The V call is TRBV28, the J call TRBJ1-1; the D is unclear. The V and J ends lost 2 bases and 4 bases respectively, with 14 bases between them. The germline V gene has CDR1 MDHEN and CDR2 SYDVKM. This CDR3 comprises 15 residues. Here the CDR3 reads CASSLGSGVSTEAFF. The CDR3 nucleotides read TGTGCCAGCAGTTTAGGTTCCGGGGTGAGCACTGAAGCTTTCTTT.

CDR3 sequence: CASSENRDNYGYTF. The CDR3 DNA is TGTGCCAGCAGTGAAAACAGGGATAACTATGGCTACACCTTC. The chain employs TRBV27 and TRBJ1-2; the D gene is possibly TRBD1 (6 bases). With 5 bases removed from V and 1 base from J, the gap between germline ends came to 11 bases. CDR1 is MNHEY, CDR2 SMNVEV, per germline (reference sequence). CDR3 length equals 14 residues.

The rearrangement uses TRBV5-5 and TRBJ1-1; D is perhaps TRBD1 (5 bases). V lost 6 bases and J 7 bases, leaving 16 bases between the germline ends. The germline V gene has CDR1 SGHKS and CDR2 YYEKEE (reference sequence). This CDR3 is 13 amino acids long. DNA for the CDR3: TGTGCCAGCATCATGCTCTGGGGGGGTGAAGCTTTCTTT. Translated, it gives CASIMLWGGEAFF.